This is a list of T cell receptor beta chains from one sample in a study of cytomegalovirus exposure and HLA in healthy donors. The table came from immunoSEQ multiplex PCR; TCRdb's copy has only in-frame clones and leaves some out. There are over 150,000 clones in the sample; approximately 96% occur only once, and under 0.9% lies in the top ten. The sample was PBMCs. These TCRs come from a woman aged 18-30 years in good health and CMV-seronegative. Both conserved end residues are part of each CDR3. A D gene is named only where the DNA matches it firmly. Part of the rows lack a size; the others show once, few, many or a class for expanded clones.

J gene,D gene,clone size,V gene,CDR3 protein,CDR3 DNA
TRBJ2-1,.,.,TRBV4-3,CASSQDRGLYNEQFF,TGCGCCAGCAGCCAAGATCGAGGGCTATACAATGAGCAGTTCTTC
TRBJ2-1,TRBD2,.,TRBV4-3,CASSLKSQLAGGYNEQFF,TGCGCCAGCAGCCTCAAGAGCCAACTAGCGGGGGGGTACAATGAGCAGTTCTTC
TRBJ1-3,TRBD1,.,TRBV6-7,CASSYAGQGSGNTIYF,TGTGCCAGCAGTTACGCCGGACAGGGGAGTGGAAACACCATATATTTT
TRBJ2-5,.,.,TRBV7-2,CASSPPLRAQYF,TGTGCCAGCAGCCCTCCCCTTCGGGCCCAGTACTTC
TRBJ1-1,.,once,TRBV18,CASSTSGNTEAFF,TGTGCCAGCTCAACATCGGGGAACACTGAAGCTTTCTTT
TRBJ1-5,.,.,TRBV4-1,CASSQGRDQPQHF,TGCGCCAGCAGCCAAGGGCGGGATCAGCCCCAGCATTTT
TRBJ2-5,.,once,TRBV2,CASTKGEGHQETQYF,TGTGCCAGCACTAAGGGGGAGGGGCACCAAGAGACCCAGTACTTC
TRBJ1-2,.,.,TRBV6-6,CASSYGGAYGYTF,TGTGCCAGCAGTTACGGGGGGGCATATGGCTACACCTTC
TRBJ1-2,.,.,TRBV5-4,CASRLTGLGDYGYTF,TGTGCCAGCAGACTTACAGGGTTGGGGGACTATGGCTACACCTTC
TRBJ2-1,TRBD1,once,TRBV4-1,CASSFRDSVGEQFF,TGCGCCAGCAGCTTCCGGGACAGCGTCGGTGAGCAGTTCTTC
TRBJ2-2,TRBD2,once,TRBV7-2,CASSSRLAGSTGELFF,TGTGCCAGCAGCTCCAGACTAGCGGGGAGCACCGGGGAGCTGTTTTTT
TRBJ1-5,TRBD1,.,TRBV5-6,CASSYRGFNQPQHF,TGTGCCAGCAGCTACAGGGGGTTTAATCAGCCCCAGCATTTT
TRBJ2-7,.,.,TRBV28,CASIDRSYEQYF,TGTGCCAGCATTGACAGATCCTACGAGCAGTACTTC
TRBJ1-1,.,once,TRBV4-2,CASSQVPQENTEAFF,TGTGCCAGCAGCCAAGTACCACAGGAGAACACTGAAGCTTTCTTT
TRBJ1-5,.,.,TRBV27,CASRPGGGNQPQHF,TGTGCCAGCAGGCCAGGAGGCGGGAATCAGCCCCAGCATTTT
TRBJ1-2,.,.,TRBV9,CASSVAPTGLNGYTF,TGTGCCAGCAGCGTAGCACCCACGGGGTTGAATGGCTACACCTTC
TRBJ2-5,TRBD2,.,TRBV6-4,CASSDSKGRYQLAGKETQYF,TGTGCCAGCAGTGACTCTAAGGGGAGATATCAGCTAGCGGGGAAAGAGACCCAGTACTTC
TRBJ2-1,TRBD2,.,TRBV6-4,CASSPLRGGFDEQFF,TGTGCCAGCAGTCCCTTACGGGGGGGCTTCGATGAGCAGTTCTTC
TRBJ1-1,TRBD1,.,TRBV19,CASRLTGENTEAFF,TGTGCCAGTAGACTAACAGGGGAGAACACTGAAGCTTTCTTT
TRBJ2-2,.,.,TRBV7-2,CASSSLPQGIPGELFF,TGTGCCAGCAGCTCCCTCCCTCAGGGGATACCCGGGGAGCTGTTTTTT
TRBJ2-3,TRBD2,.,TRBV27,CASSFRAVRGDTQYF,TGTGCCAGCAGTTTCAGGGCCGTGCGGGGGGATACGCAGTATTTT
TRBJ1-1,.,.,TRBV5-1,CASSRFKDSQRVMNTEAFF,TGCGCCAGCAGCCGTTTTAAGGACAGCCAACGCGTCATGAACACTGAAGCTTTCTTT
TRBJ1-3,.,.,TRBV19,CAVDGGSSGNTIYF,TGTGCCGTAGATGGCGGGAGCTCTGGAAACACCATATATTTT
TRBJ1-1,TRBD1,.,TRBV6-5,CASSPDRGPNTEAFF,TGTGCCAGCTCCCCGGACAGGGGACCGAACACTGAAGCTTTCTTT
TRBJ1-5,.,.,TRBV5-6,CASSLNRDQPQHF,TGTGCCAGCAGCTTGAACCGGGATCAGCCCCAGCATTTT
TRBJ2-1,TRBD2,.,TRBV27,CASGLAAYNEQFF,TGTGCCAGCGGACTAGCAGCTTACAATGAGCAGTTCTTC
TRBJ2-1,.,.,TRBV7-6,CASSFSGGASNEQFF,TGTGCCAGCAGCTTTAGCGGCGGAGCTTCCAATGAGCAGTTCTTC
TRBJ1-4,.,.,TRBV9,CASSVGTNNEKLFF,TGTGCCAGCAGCGTAGGGACAAACAATGAAAAACTGTTTTTT
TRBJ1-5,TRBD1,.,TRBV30,CAWSQGGQGNQPQHF,TGTGCCTGGAGTCAAGGCGGACAGGGTAATCAGCCCCAGCATTTT
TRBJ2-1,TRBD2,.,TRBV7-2,CASSREPLAGANEQFF,TGTGCCAGCAGCCGAGAGCCCCTAGCGGGGGCCAATGAGCAGTTCTTC
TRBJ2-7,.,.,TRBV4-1,CASSRRQDRVYEQYF,TGCGCCAGCAGCCGCCGACAGGACAGAGTCTACGAGCAGTACTTC
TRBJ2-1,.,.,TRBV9,CASSAPGSYNEQFF,TGTGCCAGCAGCGCACCGGGCTCCTACAATGAGCAGTTCTTC
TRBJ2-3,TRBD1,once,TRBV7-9,CANRDRSTDTQYF,TGTGCCAATAGGGACAGAAGCACAGATACGCAGTATTTT
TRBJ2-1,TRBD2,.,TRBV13,CASSFAGTSGGDEQFF,TGTGCCAGCAGCTTTGCCGGGACTAGCGGGGGGGATGAGCAGTTCTTC
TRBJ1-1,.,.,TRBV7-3,CASSLGSGRNTEAFF,TGTGCCAGCAGCTTAGGTAGCGGCAGGAACACTGAAGCTTTCTTT
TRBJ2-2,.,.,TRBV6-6,CASRGGAAGTGELFF,TGTGCCAGCAGAGGGGGGGCCGCGGGAACCGGGGAGCTGTTTTTT
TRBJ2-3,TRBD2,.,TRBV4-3,CASSPFSGGAGGADTQYF,TGCGCCAGCAGCCCTTTTAGCGGGGGGGCCGGAGGAGCAGATACGCAGTATTTT
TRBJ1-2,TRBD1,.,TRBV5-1,CASSVGGNYGYTF,TGCGCCAGCAGCGTAGGGGGCAACTATGGCTACACCTTC
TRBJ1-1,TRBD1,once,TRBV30,CAWSGYRGASTEAFF,TGTGCCTGGAGTGGATACAGGGGAGCCTCCACTGAAGCTTTCTTT
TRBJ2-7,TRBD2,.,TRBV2,CASSGTRGYEQYF,TGTGCCAGTTCCGGGACTAGGGGCTACGAGCAGTACTTC
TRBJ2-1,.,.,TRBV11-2,CASSLRGAANEQFF,TGTGCCAGCAGCTTACGTGGAGCAGCCAATGAGCAGTTCTTC
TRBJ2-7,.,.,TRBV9,CASSVSGAPSYEQYF,TGTGCCAGCAGCGTGAGTGGGGCCCCGTCCTACGAGCAGTACTTC
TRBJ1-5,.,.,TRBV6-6,CASSHSNQPQHF,TGTGCCAGCAGTCATAGCAATCAGCCCCAGCATTTT
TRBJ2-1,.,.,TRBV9,CASSTNRDTSYNEQFF,TGTGCCAGCAGCACAAACCGGGACACCTCCTACAATGAGCAGTTCTTC
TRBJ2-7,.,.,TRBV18,CASSPPAGNEQYF,TGTGCCAGCTCACCACCGGCAGGGAACGAGCAGTACTTC
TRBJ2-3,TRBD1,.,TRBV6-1,CASSEGQGRDTQYF,TGTGCCAGCAGTGAAGGACAGGGTCGAGATACGCAGTATTTT
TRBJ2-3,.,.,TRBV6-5,CASSYSGGEPDTQYF,TGTGCCAGCAGTTACTCGGGCGGGGAACCAGATACGCAGTATTTT
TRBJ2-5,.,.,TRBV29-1,CSVEASTRETQYF,TGCAGCGTTGAAGCCTCAACCAGGGAGACCCAGTACTTC
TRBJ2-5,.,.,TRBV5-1,CASSFMAGQETQYF,TGCGCCAGCAGCTTTATGGCAGGCCAAGAGACCCAGTACTTC
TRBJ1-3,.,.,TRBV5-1,CASSRDGSSGNTIYF,TGCGCCAGCAGCCGGGACGGGAGCTCTGGAAACACCATATATTTT
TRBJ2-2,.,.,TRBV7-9,CASSFGQRGELFF,TGTGCCAGCAGCTTCGGACAGAGAGGGGAGCTGTTTTTT
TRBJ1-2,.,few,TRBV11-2,CASSPQGRNYGYTF,TGTGCCAGCAGCCCCCAGGGGCGGAACTATGGCTACACCTTC
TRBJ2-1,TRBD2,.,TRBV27,CASSYLGIAGGPNYNEQFF,TGTGCCAGCAGTTACCTCGGGATAGCGGGGGGGCCAAACTACAATGAGCAGTTCTTC
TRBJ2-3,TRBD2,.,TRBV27,CASRLGGAGTDTQYF,TGTGCCAGCAGACTGGGGGGAGCGGGGACAGATACGCAGTATTTT
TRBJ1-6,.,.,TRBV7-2,CASSFRGWESPLHF,TGTGCCAGCAGCTTCAGGGGATGGGAATCACCCCTCCACTTT
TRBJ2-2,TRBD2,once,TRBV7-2,CASSPQRGLNTGELFF,TGTGCCAGCAGCCCACAGCGGGGGCTGAACACCGGGGAGCTGTTTTTT
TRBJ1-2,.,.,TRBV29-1,CSVGEGRTNYGYTF,TGCAGCGTTGGCGAAGGCCGGACAAACTATGGCTACACCTTC
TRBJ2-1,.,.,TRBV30,CASDPGAYNEQFF,TGTGCCTCTGATCCGGGGGCCTACAATGAGCAGTTCTTC
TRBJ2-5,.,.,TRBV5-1,CASTFGPAGRETQYF,TGCGCCAGCACCTTTGGTCCGGCGGGCAGGGAGACCCAGTACTTC